Following are 19 T cell receptor beta chains from one sample sequenced in a study of control samples from healthy donors and cancer patients. Data came from immunoSEQ multiplex PCR; TCRdb stores just in-frame clones and leaves some out. This sample has approximately 140,000 clones, with over 85% found just once. Sequenced: blood. All receptors come from a man younger than 30 in good health.

The chain couples TRBV15 to TRBJ1-5; the D is unclear. The CDR3 covers 12 residues. Germline values: CDR1 LNHNV, CDR2 YYDKDF (reference sequence). The V end was cut by 3 bases, the J end by 3 bases, with 3 bases between. The CDR3 DNA reads as TGTGCCACCAGCAGTCTCAATCAGCCCCAGCATTTT. It encodes CATSSLNQPQHF.

The rearrangement uses TRBV11-2 and TRBJ1-1, with a possible D match to TRBD1 (6 bases). V lost 3 bases, J lost 10 bases, and 15 bases lay in between. The length of the CDR3 is 13 residues. Per the germline V gene, CDR1 is SGHAT and CDR2 is FQNNGV. Here the CDR3 reads CASSLAGGYGAFF. In DNA, the CDR3 is TGTGCCAGCAGCTTGGCCGGGGGCTATGGAGCTTTCTTT.

V usage is TRBV6-5 and J usage is TRBJ2-7, with a tentative D call TRBD1 (6 bases). The CDR3 loop spans 14 amino acids. V was pared by 4 bases and J by 5 bases, with 15 bases between. Germline assignment: CDR1 MNHEY and CDR2 SVGAGI. CDR3 bases: TGTGCCAGCAGTTTTGACAGGTTTGCGGACGAGCAGTACTTC. Protein product: CASSFDRFADEQYF.

The chain carries TRBV6-2 or TRBV6-3 and TRBJ1-3, with a weak D call TRBD1 (6 bases). This CDR3 contains 16 residues. Per germline, CDR1 MNHEY and CDR2 SVGEGT. V lost 3 bases and J 5 bases, leaving 17 bases between the germline ends. The CDR3 nucleotides read TGTGCCAGCAGTTATCGACAGGCTCTGTCTCGAAACACCATATATTTT. This codes for CASSYRQALSRNTIYF.

This rearrangement joins TRBV5-1 to TRBJ2-1; TRBD1 matches 8 bases. Germline CDR1 SGHRS, CDR2 YFSETQ. This CDR3 is built from 15 residues. V gave up 4 bases and J gave up 5 bases; unmatched junction bases: 8. CDR3 amino acids: CASSPGQGGHNEQFF. CDR3 bases: TGCGCCAGCAGCCCCGGACAGGGAGGCCACAATGAGCAGTTCTTC. The variable domain in full, with the rest retrieved from reference TRBV5-1 and TRBJ2-1, is KAGVTQTPRYLIKTRGQQVTLSCSPISGHRSVSWYQQTPGQGLQFLFEYFSETQRNKGNFPGRFSGRQFSNSRSEMNVSTLELGDSALYLCASSPGQGGHNEQFFGPGTRLTVL.

This rearrangement joins TRBV27 to TRBJ1-3; a weak D match, TRBD1 (5 bases). The V and J ends lost 0 bases and 2 bases respectively, with 8 bases between them. Germline values: CDR1 MNHEY, CDR2 SMNVEV (reference sequence). This CDR3 spans 15 amino acids. The CDR3 DNA reads as TGTGCCAGCAGTTTATCGGCCAGGGCTGGAAACACCATATATTTT. Its translation is CASSLSARAGNTIYF.

This clone was detected a few times. The chain couples TRBV7-6 to TRBJ2-3; D tentatively fits TRBD1 or TRBD2 (5 bases each). The germline V and J ends were trimmed by 3 bases and 0 bases, with 13 bases remaining between them. The CDR3 length is 16 residues. CDR1 and CDR2 from the germline V gene are SGHVS and FNYEAQ. The CDR3: CASSFPGASSTDTQYF. Written as DNA, the CDR3 is TGTGCCAGCAGCTTTCCCGGGGCCTCAAGCACAGATACGCAGTATTTT. Full variable domain (remainder filled in from reference TRBV7-6 and TRBJ2-3): GAGVSQSPRYKVTKRGQDVALRCDPISGHVSLYWYRQALGQGPEFLTYFNYEAQQDKSGLPNDRFSAERPEGSISTLTIQRTEQRDSAMYRCASSFPGASSTDTQYFGPGTRLTVL.

The chain employs TRBV7-6 and TRBJ1-2; the D gene is possibly TRBD1 (5 bases). Germline CDR1 SGHVS, CDR2 FNYEAQ. This CDR3 has 15 amino acids. Trimming removed 4 bases at V and 4 bases at J, with 16 bases between. CDR3 DNA sequence: TGTGCCAGCAGCTCATACCCGGGGCCCTTCTATGGCTACACCTTC. It translates to CASSSYPGPFYGYTF.

The gene calls are TRBV28 and TRBJ2-3, with 7 bases matching TRBD2. Germline assignment: CDR1 MDHEN and CDR2 SYDVKM. V lost 8 bases and J lost 1; bases outside the gene matches: 9. This CDR3 is 15 amino acids long. CDR3 sequence reads: CASGRTRVRTDTQYF. CDR3 coding DNA: TGTGCCAGCGGGAGGACTAGAGTACGCACAGATACGCAGTATTTT.

V usage is TRBV5-1 and J usage is TRBJ1-1; D is possibly TRBD1 (6 bases). Germline CDR1 and CDR2: SGHRS and YFSETQ. V was clipped by 7 bases and J by 8 bases, with 12 bases between them. The CDR3 has 11 residues. The CDR3 DNA follows: TGCGCCAGCTCGGGACACGAAGAAGCTTTCTTT. Protein: CASSGHEEAFF.

The chain combines TRBV6-6 with TRBJ2-7, with 9 nucleotides matching TRBD2. CDR1 is MNHNY and CDR2 is SVGAGI in the germline V gene (reference sequence). With 6 bases clipped from V and 8 bases from J, the junction kept 8 bases outside the gene matches. This CDR3 has 13 residues. CDR3 in amino acids: CASSRETSGKQYF. The CDR3 nucleotides are TGTGCCAGCAGCCGCGAGACTAGCGGAAAGCAGTACTTC.

V usage is TRBV27 and J usage is TRBJ2-6, with TRBD1 matching 7 bases. The length of the CDR3 is 18 residues. Losses at the gene ends were 5 bases for V and 0 bases for J; bases not matched to a gene: 10. CDR1 and CDR2 from the germline V gene are MNHEY and SMNVEV (reference sequence). The CDR3 reads CASSLSEQGLSGANVLTF. CDR3 in DNA: TGTGCCAGCAGTCTTTCGGAACAGGGGCTCTCTGGGGCCAACGTCCTGACTTTC.

This chain connects TRBV6-1 to TRBJ2-7; D might be TRBD1 or TRBD2, each matching 5 bases. The CDR3 covers 16 residues. Germline V gene lookup returns CDR1 MNHNS and CDR2 SASEGT. V lost 0 bases to trimming and J lost 4 bases, with 16 bases between them. The CDR3 is CASSEAQVGRRYEQYF. The CDR3 nucleotides are TGTGCCAGCAGTGAAGCACAGGTGGGACGGAGATACGAGCAGTACTTC.

The CDR3 loop reads CASSPTGSVDTQYF. The CDR3 DNA follows: TGTGCCAGTAGCCCTACAGGGTCGGTAGATACGCAGTATTTT. V usage is TRBV19 and J usage is TRBJ2-3; D perhaps matches TRBD1 (6 bases). CDR3 size: 14 residues. V was trimmed by 6 bases and J by 5 bases, leaving 15 bases between them. Germline V gene data show CDR1 as LNHDA and CDR2 as SQIVND (reference sequence).

The rearrangement links TRBV5-5 to TRBJ2-3; D uncertain. The V end lost 2 bases, the J end lost 0 bases, and 25 bases lay between the germline ends. The germline V gene has CDR1 SGHKS and CDR2 YYEKEE (reference sequence). The CDR3 spans 20 residues. CDR3 sequence: CASSLQLMVMNPLSTDTQYF. DNA for the CDR3: TGTGCCAGCAGCTTACAACTAATGGTTATGAACCCCCTTAGCACAGATACGCAGTATTTT. The full variable domain, rest sourced from reference TRBV5-5 and TRBJ2-3, is DAGVTQSPTHLIKTRGQQVTLRCSPISGHKSVSWYQQVLGQGPQFIFQYYEKEERGRGNFPDRFSARQFPNYSSELNVNALLLGDSALYLCASSLQLMVMNPLSTDTQYFGPGTRLTVL.

This chain uses TRBV2 with TRBJ2-1, with D unresolved. Germline V gene sequence: CDR1 SNHLY, CDR2 FYNNEI. V gave up 4 bases and J gave up 4 bases, with 5 bases separating them. The CDR3 consists of 12 residues. The CDR3 coding sequence is TGTGCCAGCAGTGGTAGGTACAATGAGCAGTTCTTC. Residues: CASSGRYNEQFF.

The chain employs TRBV7-2 and TRBJ2-7; D gene ambiguous. This CDR3 spans 14 amino acids. V was pared by 1 base and J by 5 bases, with 12 bases between. Germline V lookup: CDR1 SGHTA, CDR2 FQGNSA. The CDR3 sequence: CASSLVRTPHEQYF. The CDR3 region has the DNA TGTGCCAGCAGCTTAGTCCGTACCCCCCACGAGCAGTACTTC.

The rearrangement links TRBV5-5 to TRBJ2-1, with D perhaps TRBD2 (5 bases). The CDR3 runs 12 residues. The V and J ends lost 0 bases and 7 bases respectively, with 5 bases between them. CDR1 and CDR2 from the germline V gene are SGHKS and YYEKEE (reference sequence). The CDR3 sequence: CASSLGGNEQFF. CDR3 nucleotide sequence: TGTGCCAGCAGCTTGGGAGGGAATGAGCAGTTCTTC.

This chain uses TRBV20-1 with TRBJ2-3; 11 bases map to TRBD2. CDR1 and CDR2 (germline): DFQATT, SNEGSKA (reference sequence). This CDR3 contains 11 residues. J lost 14 bases, V lost 5 bases, and 6 bases had no gene match. DNA for the CDR3: TGCAGTGCTTCTCTAGCGGGGGGACGGTATTTT. Protein product: CSASLAGGRYF.